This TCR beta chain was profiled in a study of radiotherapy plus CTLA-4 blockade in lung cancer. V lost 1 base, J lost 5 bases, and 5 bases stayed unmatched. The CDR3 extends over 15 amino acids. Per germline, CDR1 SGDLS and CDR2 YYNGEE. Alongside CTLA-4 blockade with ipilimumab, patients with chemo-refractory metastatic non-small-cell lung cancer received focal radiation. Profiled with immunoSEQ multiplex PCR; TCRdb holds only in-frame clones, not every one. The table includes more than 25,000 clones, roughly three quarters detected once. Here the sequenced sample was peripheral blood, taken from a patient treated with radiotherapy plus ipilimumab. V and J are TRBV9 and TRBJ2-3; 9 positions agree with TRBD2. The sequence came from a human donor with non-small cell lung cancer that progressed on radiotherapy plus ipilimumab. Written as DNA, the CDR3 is TGTGCCAGCAGCGTATGGCGGGGGGGCCAAGATACGCAGTATTTT. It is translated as CASSVWRGGQDTQYF.